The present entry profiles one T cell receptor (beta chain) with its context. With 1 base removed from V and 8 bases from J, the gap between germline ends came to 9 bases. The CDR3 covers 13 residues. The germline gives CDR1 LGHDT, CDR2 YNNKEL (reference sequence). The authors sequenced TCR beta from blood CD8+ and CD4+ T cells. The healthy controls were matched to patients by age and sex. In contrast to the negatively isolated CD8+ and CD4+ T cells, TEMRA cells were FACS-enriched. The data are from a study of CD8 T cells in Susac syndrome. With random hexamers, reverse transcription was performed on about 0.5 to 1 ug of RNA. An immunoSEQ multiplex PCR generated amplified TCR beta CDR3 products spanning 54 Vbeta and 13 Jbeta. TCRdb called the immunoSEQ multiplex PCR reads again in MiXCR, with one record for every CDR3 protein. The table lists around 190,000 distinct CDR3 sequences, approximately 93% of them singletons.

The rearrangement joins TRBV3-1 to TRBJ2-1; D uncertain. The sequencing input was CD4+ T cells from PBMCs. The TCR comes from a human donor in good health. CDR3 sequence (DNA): TGTGCCAGCAGCCAAGGGGATGGCCATGAGCAGTTCTTC. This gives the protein CASSQGDGHEQFF.